Listed here are 29 T cell receptor beta chains from one sample, sequenced in a study of cytomegalovirus exposure and HLA in healthy donors. With 60 Vbeta and 13 Jbeta primers, the PCR was carried out. TCRdb's table, derived via immunoSEQ multiplex PCR, lists solely in-frame clones and lacks some. The sample yields under 300,000 clones, about 86% seen once. The sample consisted of PBMCs. These receptors were taken from an older woman in good health and CMV-seropositive.

V usage is TRBV6-1 and J usage is TRBJ1-2, with TRBD1 as a possible D gene (6 bases). The CDR3 consists of 16 residues. V gave up 1 base and J gave up 4 bases, with 16 bases separating them. In germline, CDR1 is MNHNS, CDR2 SASEGT. The CDR3 loop is CASSEGSGGRPYGYTF. The CDR3 DNA reads as TGTGCCAGCAGTGAAGGGTCGGGGGGGCGCCCCTATGGCTACACCTTC.

The rearrangement links TRBV7-9 to TRBJ1-2; maybe TRBD1 (5 bases). CDR1 is SEHNR, CDR2 FQNEAQ, per germline (reference sequence). The V end lost 2 bases, the J end lost 7 bases, and 14 bases lay between the germline ends. This CDR3 spans 14 amino acids. In DNA form, the CDR3 reads TGTGCCAGCAGCTTAACGGGGGTGAAAAGTGGCTACACCTTC. Translated: CASSLTGVKSGYTF.

V gene TRBV27 combines with J gene TRBJ2-3, with D possibly TRBD2 on 5 matching bases. The CDR3 runs 16 residues. Looked up from germline, CDR1 is MNHEY and CDR2 is SMNVEV (reference sequence). V shed 2 bases and J shed 0 bases, with 12 bases lying between them. CDR3 DNA: TGTGCCAGCAGTTTACGTGCTAGCTTTAGCACAGATACGCAGTATTTT. It yields the protein CASSLRASFSTDTQYF.

This clone showed up just once. The chain combines TRBV29-1 with TRBJ2-3, with a tentative D call TRBD1 (6 bases). V lost 4 bases to trimming and J lost 4 bases, with 6 bases between them. The CDR3 runs to 11 residues. CDR1 SQVTM and CDR2 ANQGSEA come from the germline V gene. In DNA form, the CDR3 reads TGCAGCGTTGGGGGGCCAGATACGCAGTATTTT. Translating it yields CSVGGPDTQYF.

This chain joins TRBV1 and TRBJ2-1; the D call TRBD2 from the table was never checked on the DNA. TRBV1 is a recognized pseudogene. The CDR3 spans 15 residues. The CDR3 DNA reads as TGCACCAACCTTATTACTAGCGGGAGGGTAGGAGAGCAGTTCTTC. It codes for CTNLITSGRVGEQFF.

This chain uses TRBV10-1 with TRBJ1-1; TRBD1 might be the D (5 bases). The CDR3 length is 14 residues. V shed 0 bases and J shed 5 bases, with 10 bases lying between them. The germline V gene has CDR1 WNHNN and CDR2 SYGVQD (reference sequence). DNA of the CDR3: TGCGCCAGCAGTGAGTCGGGGGGATATACTGAAGCTTTCTTT. It encodes CASSESGGYTEAFF.

V usage is TRBV14 and J usage is TRBJ1-1, with 9 nucleotides matching TRBD1. The germline V gene has CDR1 SGHDN and CDR2 FVKESK. V lost 5 bases to trimming and J lost 3 bases; unmatched junction nucleotides: 7. The CDR3 totals 15 residues. CDR3 coding DNA: TGTGCCAGCAGCTACAGGCGGGACAGGGACACTGAAGCTTTCTTT. Translation gives CASSYRRDRDTEAFF.

The V call is TRBV18, the J call TRBJ2-7; TRBD1 might be the D (6 bases). Germline-derived CDR1 and CDR2 are KGHSH and LQKENI. The CDR3 totals 15 residues. The V end was cut by 3 bases, the J end by 5 bases, with 17 bases between. This CDR3 is CASSPGAQGTHEQYF. CDR3 DNA: TGTGCCAGCTCACCGGGGGCGCAGGGGACCCACGAGCAGTACTTC.

The V gene is TRBV9, the J gene TRBJ2-5; 10 nucleotides line up with TRBD2. Unmatched junction bases numbered 4, after V lost 0 bases and J lost 5 bases. Looked up from germline, CDR1 is SGDLS and CDR2 is YYNGEE. The CDR3 is made up of 15 amino acids. The CDR3 DNA sequence: TGTGCCAGCAGCGTAGCCTCTAGCGGGAGCGAGACCCAGTACTTC. Protein sequence: CASSVASSGSETQYF.

V is TRBV6-1 and J is TRBJ2-7; 7 nucleotides line up with TRBD1. The CDR3 is made up of 13 amino acids. V lost 6 bases to trimming and J lost 2 bases; unmatched junction nucleotides: 4. Germline values: CDR1 MNHNS, CDR2 SASEGT. The CDR3 region is CASRRTGPYEQYF. The DNA for the CDR3 is TGTGCCAGCAGACGGACAGGACCCTACGAGCAGTACTTC.

This clone was seen only once. The chain uses TRBV5-1 and TRBJ2-2; the D gene is possibly TRBD2 (5 bases). CDR1 is SGHRS and CDR2 is YFSETQ in the germline V gene. Trimming removed 5 bases at V and 1 base at J, with 12 bases between. This CDR3 spans 15 amino acids. As DNA, the CDR3 is TGCGCCAGCAGGTTAGGCGGAGGGAACACCGGGGAGCTGTTTTTT. Protein product: CASRLGGGNTGELFF.

The chain links TRBV10-3 to TRBJ1-1, with D possibly matching TRBD1 (6 bases). Germline V gives CDR1 ENHRY, CDR2 SYGVKD. The V end lost 3 bases, the J end lost 9 bases, and 20 bases lay between the germline ends. The CDR3 runs 15 residues. The CDR3 DNA follows: TGTGCCATCAGTGAACAGCAGGGGAGTTTGGAAAAAGCTTTCTTT. Its translation is CAISEQQGSLEKAFF.

The V gene is TRBV28, the J gene TRBJ1-2; D gene unclear. The CDR3 has 11 residues. CDR1 and CDR2 (germline): MDHEN, SYDVKM. Between the trimmed V and J ends, which lost 6 bases and 4 bases, there was a span of 6 bases. CDR3 in DNA: TGTGCCAGCAGACTGCTCTATGGCTACACCTTC. Its protein is CASRLLYGYTF.

The chain links TRBV12-5 to TRBJ1-5, with a weak D call TRBD1 (6 bases). The CDR3 consists of 15 residues. Germline CDR1 is LGHNT and CDR2 is FRNRAP. Trimming removed 4 bases from V and 7 bases from J, with 17 bases in between. The CDR3 DNA sequence: TGTGCTAGTGGTTGGGGGCAGGTCGGGTTACAGCCCCAGCATTTT. Translation: CASGWGQVGLQPQHF.

The chain employs TRBV28 and TRBJ2-1, with 7 bases fitting TRBD2. CDR1 is MDHEN and CDR2 is SYDVKM in the germline V gene. V was pared by 1 base and J by 6 bases, with 15 bases of the junction left unmatched. The CDR3 spans 18 residues. CDR3 in DNA: TGTGCCAGCAGTTTATTATCGTCTAGCGGCACCTGGGGCAATGAGCAGTTCTTC. This encodes CASSLLSSSGTWGNEQFF.

The chain employs TRBV11-2 and TRBJ2-1; tentatively, D is TRBD2 (6 bases). The V gene's germline CDR1 is SGHAT and CDR2 FQNNGV. The CDR3 contains 14 residues. V dropped 1 base and J dropped 10 bases, with 14 bases sitting between them. CDR3 bases: TGTGCCAGCAGCTTAGGAGGGGCGGGATGGGAGCAGTTCTTC. Amino acids: CASSLGGAGWEQFF.

The rearrangement links TRBV19 to TRBJ1-2; 7 nucleotides agree with TRBD1. There are 14 residues in the CDR3. After removal of 10 bases from V and 3 bases from J, the junction contained 11 bases not matched to a gene. The germline gives CDR1 LNHDA, CDR2 SQIVND (reference sequence). The CDR3 reads CAIRAPQGDYGYTF. The DNA for the CDR3 is TGTGCCATCCGAGCCCCGCAGGGGGACTATGGCTACACCTTC.

The chain has TRBV28 and TRBJ1-6; D is ambiguous. This CDR3 has 14 residues. Trimming left V 6 bases short and J 6 bases short, with 12 bases between. Germline V gives CDR1 MDHEN, CDR2 SYDVKM. Here the CDR3 reads CASSVRQINSPLHF. CDR3 bases: TGTGCCAGCAGCGTGCGGCAGATTAATTCACCCCTCCACTTT.

As DNA, the CDR3 is TGTGCCAGCAGTTCAACAGGGCTAAGGAACAAAGAGACCCAGTACTTC. Translating gives CASSSTGLRNKETQYF. The chain combines TRBV28 with TRBJ2-5; maybe TRBD1 (6 bases). The V end was cut by 4 bases, the J end by 3 bases, with 18 bases between. Germline lookup yields CDR1 MDHEN and CDR2 SYDVKM. The CDR3 runs 16 residues. The entire variable domain, with the rest obtained from reference TRBV28 and TRBJ2-5, is as follows: DVKVTQSSRYLVKRTGEKVFLECVQDMDHENMFWYRQDPGLGLRLIYFSYDVKMKEKGDIPEGYSVSREKKERFSLILESASTNQTSMYLCASSSTGLRNKETQYFGPGTRLLVL.

Note on this clone: A read error may produce the germline difference seen at one junction end. The chain joins TRBV7-7 to TRBJ1-1, with D hard to call. The V gene's germline CDR1 is SSHAT and CDR2 FNYEAQ (reference sequence). This CDR3 spans 13 amino acids. CDR3 in amino acids: CASSYGLFTEAFF. DNA of the CDR3: TGTGCTAGCAGTTACGGACTGTTCACTGAAGCTTTCTTT.

This sequence joins TRBV2 and TRBJ2-3; 7 bases are a match to TRBD2. Germline values: CDR1 SNHLY, CDR2 FYNNEI. With V trimmed by 0 bases and J by 6 bases, 15 bases remained unmatched. This CDR3 region has 18 residues. The CDR3 sequence is CASSEAPTGASGGDTQYF. Here the CDR3 DNA reads TGTGCCAGCAGTGAAGCGCCGACCGGGGCTAGCGGCGGGGATACGCAGTATTTT.

This rearrangement joins TRBV5-1 to TRBJ2-2; possible D gene TRBD1, 6 bases. V shed 1 base and J shed 1 base, with 11 bases lying between them. Germline lookup yields CDR1 SGHRS and CDR2 YFSETQ. The CDR3 has 16 amino acids. The CDR3 bases are TGCGCCAGCAGCTTGCCAGGGGCTTTGAACACCGGGGAGCTGTTTTTT. Translated, it gives CASSLPGALNTGELFF. Full variable domain (outside the CDR3, taken from reference TRBV5-1 and TRBJ2-2): KAGVTQTPRYLIKTRGQQVTLSCSPISGHRSVSWYQQTPGQGLQFLFEYFSETQRNKGNFPGRFSGRQFSNSRSEMNVSTLELGDSALYLCASSLPGALNTGELFFGEGSRLTVL.

The chain employs TRBV18 and TRBJ2-7; 8 bases align to TRBD2. The CDR3 covers 15 residues. The trim removed 6 bases at V and 0 bases at J, leaving 7 bases unmatched. CDR1 and CDR2 from the germline V gene are KGHSH and LQKENI. DNA of the CDR3: TGTGCCAGCTCTCGAGCGGGAGCCAGCTCCTACGAGCAGTACTTC. Encoded protein: CASSRAGASSYEQYF. Supplemented by reference TRBV18 and TRBJ2-7, the full variable domain reads NAGVMQNPRHLVRRRGQEARLRCSPMKGHSHVYWYRQLPEEGLKFMVYLQKENIIDESGMPKERFSAEFPKEGPSILRIQQVVRGDSAAYFCASSRAGASSYEQYFGPGTRLTVT.

Written as DNA, the CDR3 is TGTGCCAGCAGTAGGGCCCCGGGAGGGACCTACGAGCAGTACTTC. It encodes CASSRAPGGTYEQYF. The J gene is TRBJ2-7, the V gene TRBV28; 8 nucleotides line up with TRBD2. J was trimmed by 2 bases and V by 5 bases; bases with no gene match: 8. From germline, CDR1 is MDHEN and CDR2 SYDVKM. The CDR3 contains 15 residues.

J is TRBJ1-2 and V is TRBV6-1; D not certain. Germline loops: CDR1 MNHNS, CDR2 SASEGT. V was trimmed by 1 base and J by 4 bases, leaving 7 bases between them. CDR3 length: 13 residues. The chain's CDR3 is CASSEVSGYGYTF. The CDR3 DNA is TGTGCCAGCAGTGAAGTTAGCGGCTATGGCTACACCTTC.

The rearrangement uses TRBV5-1 and TRBJ2-1; 7 positions match TRBD2. The CDR3 sequence is 15 residues long. CDR1 and CDR2 (germline): SGHRS, YFSETQ. V lost 5 bases, J lost 1 base, and 6 bases stayed unmatched. The CDR3 loop reads CASRWEGRSYNEQFF. In nucleotides, the CDR3 is TGCGCCAGCAGATGGGAGGGCCGATCCTACAATGAGCAGTTCTTC.

V is TRBV7-3 and J is TRBJ2-1, with TRBD1 matching over 9 bases. Germline CDR1 SGHTA, CDR2 FQGTGA. V shed 5 bases, J shed 6 bases, and the junction held 8 bases outside the gene matches. The CDR3 sequence is 15 residues long. Here the CDR3 reads CASSQGQGNFNEQFF. DNA of the CDR3: TGTGCCAGCAGCCAAGGACAGGGGAACTTCAATGAGCAGTTCTTC.

This clone has more than one count but fewer than ten. This chain connects TRBV19 to TRBJ1-3; 10 nucleotides match TRBD1. Unmatched junction bases numbered 13, after V lost 7 bases and J lost 4 bases. This CDR3 region has 17 residues. Per the germline V gene, CDR1 is LNHDA and CDR2 is SQIVND (reference sequence). CDR3 region: CASIGFRGDRGGNTIYF. CDR3 coding DNA: TGTGCCAGTATCGGTTTCCGCGGGGACAGGGGAGGAAACACCATATATTTT.

In the case of this clone: This same CDR3 is encoded by further DNA sequences in the sample. This chain joins TRBV9 and TRBJ1-1; D unclear. CDR3 length: 13 amino acids. CDR1 is SGDLS and CDR2 is YYNGEE in the germline V gene. V shed 3 bases and J shed 5 bases, with 11 bases lying between them. The DNA of the CDR3 is TGTGCCAGCAGCGCAGCCGGGGTGACTGAAGCTTTCTTT. It specifies CASSAAGVTEAFF.